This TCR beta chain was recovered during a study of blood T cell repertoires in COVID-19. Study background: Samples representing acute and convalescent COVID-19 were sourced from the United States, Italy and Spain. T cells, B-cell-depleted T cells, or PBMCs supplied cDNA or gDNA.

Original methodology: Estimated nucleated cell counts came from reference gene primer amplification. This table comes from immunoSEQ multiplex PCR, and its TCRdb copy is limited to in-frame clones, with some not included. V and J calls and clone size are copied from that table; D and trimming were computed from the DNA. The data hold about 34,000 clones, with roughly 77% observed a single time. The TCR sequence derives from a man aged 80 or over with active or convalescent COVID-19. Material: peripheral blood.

This chain's CDR3 is CASSSSGRTYYEQYF. The CDR3 nucleotides are TGTGCCAGCAGCTCTAGCGGGAGGACTTACTACGAGCAGTACTTC. V gene TRBV7-9 combines with J gene TRBJ2-7; TRBD2 aligns across 11 bases. CDR1 and CDR2 (germline): SEHNR, FQNEAQ (reference sequence). V lost 4 bases and J lost 3; bases outside the gene matches: 5. CDR3 length equals 15 residues.